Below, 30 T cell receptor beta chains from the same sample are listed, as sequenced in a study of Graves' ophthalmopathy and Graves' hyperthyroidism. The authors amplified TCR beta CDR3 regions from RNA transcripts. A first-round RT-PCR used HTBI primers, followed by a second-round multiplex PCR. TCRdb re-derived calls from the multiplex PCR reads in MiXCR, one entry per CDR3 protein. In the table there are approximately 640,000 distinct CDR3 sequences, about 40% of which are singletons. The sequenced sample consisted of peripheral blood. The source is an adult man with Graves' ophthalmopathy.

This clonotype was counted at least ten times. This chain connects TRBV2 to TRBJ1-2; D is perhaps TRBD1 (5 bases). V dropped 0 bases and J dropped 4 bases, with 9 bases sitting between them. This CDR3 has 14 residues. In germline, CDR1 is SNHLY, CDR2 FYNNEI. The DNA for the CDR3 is TGTGCCAGCAGTGAAGCCGGGGCGAGCTATGGCTACACCTTC. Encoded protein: CASSEAGASYGYTF.

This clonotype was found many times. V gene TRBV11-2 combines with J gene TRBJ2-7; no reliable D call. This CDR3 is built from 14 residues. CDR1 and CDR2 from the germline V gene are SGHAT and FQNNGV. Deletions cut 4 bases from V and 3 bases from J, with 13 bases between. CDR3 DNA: TGTGCCAGCAGCTCCCGAAACGGTTACTACGAGCAGTACTTC. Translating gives CASSSRNGYYEQYF.

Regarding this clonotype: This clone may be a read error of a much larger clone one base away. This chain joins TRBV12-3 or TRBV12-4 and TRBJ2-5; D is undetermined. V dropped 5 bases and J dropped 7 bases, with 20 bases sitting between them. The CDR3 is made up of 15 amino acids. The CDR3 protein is CASSPGPPREGTQYF. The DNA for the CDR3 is TGTGCCAGCAGTCCTGGGCCTCCAAGGGAAGGGACCCAGTACTTC.

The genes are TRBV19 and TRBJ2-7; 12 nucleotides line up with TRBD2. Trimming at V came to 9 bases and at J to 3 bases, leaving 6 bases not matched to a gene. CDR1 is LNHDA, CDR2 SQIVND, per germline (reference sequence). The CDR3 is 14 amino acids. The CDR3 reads CASGLAGQVYEQYF. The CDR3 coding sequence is TGTGCCAGCGGACTAGCGGGACAGGTCTACGAGCAGTACTTC. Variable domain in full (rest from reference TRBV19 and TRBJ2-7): DGGITQSPKYLFRKEGQNVTLSCEQNLNHDAMYWYRQDPGQGLRLIYYSQIVNDFQKGDIAEGYSVSREKKESFPLTVTSAQKNPTAFYLCASGLAGQVYEQYFGPGTRLTVT.

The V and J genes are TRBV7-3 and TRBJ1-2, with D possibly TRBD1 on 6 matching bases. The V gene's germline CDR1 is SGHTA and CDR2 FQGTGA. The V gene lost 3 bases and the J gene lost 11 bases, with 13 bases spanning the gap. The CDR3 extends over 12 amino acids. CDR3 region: CASSLRRGAYTF. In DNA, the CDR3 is TGTGCCAGCAGCTTGAGAAGGGGGGCTTACACCTTC.

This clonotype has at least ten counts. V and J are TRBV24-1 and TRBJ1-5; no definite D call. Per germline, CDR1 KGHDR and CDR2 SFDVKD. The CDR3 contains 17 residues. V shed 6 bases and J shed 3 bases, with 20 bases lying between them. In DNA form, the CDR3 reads TGTGCCACCAGTTACCAGGAGGTCTCTCATACCAATCAGCCCCAGCATTTT. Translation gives CATSYQEVSHTNQPQHF.

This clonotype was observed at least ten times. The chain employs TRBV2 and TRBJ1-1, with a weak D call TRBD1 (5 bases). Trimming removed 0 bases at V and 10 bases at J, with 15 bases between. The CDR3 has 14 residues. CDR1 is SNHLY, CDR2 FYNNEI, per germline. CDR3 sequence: CASSEALHRLRAFF. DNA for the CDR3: TGTGCCAGCAGTGAAGCGCTTCACAGGCTCCGAGCTTTCTTT.

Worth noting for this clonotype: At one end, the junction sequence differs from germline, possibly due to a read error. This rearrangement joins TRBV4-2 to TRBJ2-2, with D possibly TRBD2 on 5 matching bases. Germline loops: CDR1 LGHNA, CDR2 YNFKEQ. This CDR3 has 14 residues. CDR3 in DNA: TGTGCCAGCAGCCTATCCAGCTTCACCGGGGAGCTGTCTTTT. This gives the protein CASSLSSFTGELSF.

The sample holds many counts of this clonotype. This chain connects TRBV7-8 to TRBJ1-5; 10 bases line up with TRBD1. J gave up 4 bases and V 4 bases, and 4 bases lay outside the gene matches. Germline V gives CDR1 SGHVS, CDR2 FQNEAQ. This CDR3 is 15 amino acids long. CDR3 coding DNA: TGTGCCAGCAGCTCATGGACAGGGGGAAATCAGCCCCAGCATTTT. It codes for CASSSWTGGNQPQHF.

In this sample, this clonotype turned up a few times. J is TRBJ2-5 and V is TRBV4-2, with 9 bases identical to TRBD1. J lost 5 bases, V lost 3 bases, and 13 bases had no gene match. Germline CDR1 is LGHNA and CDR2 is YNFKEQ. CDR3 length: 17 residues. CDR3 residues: CASSQHRRTGAGETQYF. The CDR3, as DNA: TGTGCCAGCAGCCAGCATAGAAGGACAGGGGCAGGGGAGACCCAGTACTTC.

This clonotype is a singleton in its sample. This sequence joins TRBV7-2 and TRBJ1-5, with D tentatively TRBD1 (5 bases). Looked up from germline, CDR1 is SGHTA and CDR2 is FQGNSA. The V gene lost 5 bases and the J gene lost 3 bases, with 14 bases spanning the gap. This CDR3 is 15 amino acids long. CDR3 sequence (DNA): TGTGCCAGCAGCCCACACGACAGCCTCAATCAGCCCCAGCATTTT. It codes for CASSPHDSLNQPQHF.

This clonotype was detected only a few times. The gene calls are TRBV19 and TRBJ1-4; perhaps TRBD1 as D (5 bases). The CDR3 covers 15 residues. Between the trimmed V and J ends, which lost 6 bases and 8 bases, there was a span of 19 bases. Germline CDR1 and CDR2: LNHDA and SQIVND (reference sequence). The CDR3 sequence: CASSGGNLAGEKLFF. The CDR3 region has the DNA TGTGCCAGTAGCGGGGGGAACCTCGCCGGAGAAAAACTGTTTTTT.

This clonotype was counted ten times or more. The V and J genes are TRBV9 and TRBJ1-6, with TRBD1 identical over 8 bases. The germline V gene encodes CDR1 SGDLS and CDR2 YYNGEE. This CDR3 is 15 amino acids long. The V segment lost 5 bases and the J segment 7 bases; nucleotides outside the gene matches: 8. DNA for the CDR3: TGTGCCAGCAGACCATCGGACAGGGACAATTCACCCCTCCACTTT. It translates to CASRPSDRDNSPLHF.

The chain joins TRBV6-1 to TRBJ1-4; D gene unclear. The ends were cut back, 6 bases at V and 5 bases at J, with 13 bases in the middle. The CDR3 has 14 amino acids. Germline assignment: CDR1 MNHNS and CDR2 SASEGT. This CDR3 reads CASSPRRRNEKLFF. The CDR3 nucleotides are TGTGCCAGCAGCCCACGGAGGCGGAATGAAAAACTGTTTTTT.

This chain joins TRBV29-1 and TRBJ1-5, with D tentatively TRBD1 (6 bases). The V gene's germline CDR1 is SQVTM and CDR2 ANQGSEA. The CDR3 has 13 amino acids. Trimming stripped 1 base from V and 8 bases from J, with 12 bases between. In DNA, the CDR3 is TGCAGCGTTGAAGTAGGGGGGAATGAGCCCCAGCATTTT. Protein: CSVEVGGNEPQHF. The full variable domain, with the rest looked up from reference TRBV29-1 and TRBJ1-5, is SAVISQKPSRDICQRGTSLTIQCQVDSQVTMMFWYRQQPGQSLTLIATANQGSEATYESGFVIDKFPISRPNLTFSTLTVSNMSPEDSSIYLCSVEVGGNEPQHFGDGTRLSIL.

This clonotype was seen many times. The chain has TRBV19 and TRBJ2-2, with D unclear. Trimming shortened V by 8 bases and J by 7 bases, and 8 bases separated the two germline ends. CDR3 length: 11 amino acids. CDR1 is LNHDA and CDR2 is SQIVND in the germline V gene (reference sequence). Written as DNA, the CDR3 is TGTGCCAGTGCGACTTTCGGGGAGCTGTTTTTT. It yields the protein CASATFGELFF.

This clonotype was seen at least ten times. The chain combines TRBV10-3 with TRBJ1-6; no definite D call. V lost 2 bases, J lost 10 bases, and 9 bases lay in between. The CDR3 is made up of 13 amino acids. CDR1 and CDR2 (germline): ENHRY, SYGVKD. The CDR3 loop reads CAISEQLKSPLHF. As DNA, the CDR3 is TGTGCCATCAGTGAGCAGTTAAAGTCACCCCTCCACTTT.

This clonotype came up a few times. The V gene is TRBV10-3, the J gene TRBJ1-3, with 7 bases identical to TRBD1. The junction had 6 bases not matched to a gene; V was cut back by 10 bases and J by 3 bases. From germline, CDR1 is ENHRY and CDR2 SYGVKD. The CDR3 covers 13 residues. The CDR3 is CASSYRGGNTIYF. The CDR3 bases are TGTGCCAGCAGCTACAGGGGTGGAAACACCATATATTTT.

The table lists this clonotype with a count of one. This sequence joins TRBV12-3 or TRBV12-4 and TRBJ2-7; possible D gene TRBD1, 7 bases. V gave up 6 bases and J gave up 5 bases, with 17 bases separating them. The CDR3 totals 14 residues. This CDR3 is CASRGLQGPNEQYF. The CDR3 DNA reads TGTGCCAGCAGAGGACTACAGGGGCCCAACGAGCAGTACTTC.

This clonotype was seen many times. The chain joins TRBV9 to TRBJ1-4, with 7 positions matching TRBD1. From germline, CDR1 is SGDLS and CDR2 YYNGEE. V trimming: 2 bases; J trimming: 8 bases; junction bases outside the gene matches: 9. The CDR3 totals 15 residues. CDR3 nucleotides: TGTGCCAGCAGCGTCGGACAGGATGCTTGGGAAAAACTGTTTTTT. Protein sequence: CASSVGQDAWEKLFF.

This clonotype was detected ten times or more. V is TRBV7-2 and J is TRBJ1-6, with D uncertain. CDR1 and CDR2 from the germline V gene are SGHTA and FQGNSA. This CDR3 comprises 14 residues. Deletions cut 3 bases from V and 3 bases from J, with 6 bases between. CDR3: CASSFDNYNSPLHF. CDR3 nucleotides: TGTGCCAGCAGCTTCGACAACTATAATTCACCCCTCCACTTT.

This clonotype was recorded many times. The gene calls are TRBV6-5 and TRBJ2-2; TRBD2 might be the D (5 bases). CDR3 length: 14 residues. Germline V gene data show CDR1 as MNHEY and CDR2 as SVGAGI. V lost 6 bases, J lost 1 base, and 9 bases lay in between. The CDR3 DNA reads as TGTGCCAGCAGCCGCGGGCTGAACACCGGGGAGCTGTTTTTT. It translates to CASSRGLNTGELFF.

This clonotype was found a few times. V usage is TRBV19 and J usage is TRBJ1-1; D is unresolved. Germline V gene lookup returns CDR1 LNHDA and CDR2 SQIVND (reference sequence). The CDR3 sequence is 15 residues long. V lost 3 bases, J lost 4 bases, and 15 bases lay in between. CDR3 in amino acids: CASSISGFGVTEAFF. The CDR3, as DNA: TGTGCCAGTAGTATCTCGGGTTTCGGGGTCACTGAAGCTTTCTTT.

The CDR3 region is CASTLPGIYSSMNTEAFF. CDR3 nucleotides: TGTGCCAGCACCCTCCCAGGGATCTATTCCTCCATGAACACTGAAGCTTTCTTT. V usage is TRBV6-5 and J usage is TRBJ1-1; TRBD1 might be the D (5 bases). The germline V and J ends were trimmed by 7 bases and 0 bases, with 24 bases remaining between them. This CDR3 region has 18 residues. Germline V CDR1 and CDR2: MNHEY, SVGAGI.

CDR3: CASSFTHTDSPLHF. DNA of the CDR3: TGTGCCAGCAGCTTCACCCATACGGATTCACCCCTCCACTTT. The rearrangement joins TRBV25-1 to TRBJ1-6; no definite D call. Per the germline V gene, CDR1 is MGHDK and CDR2 is SYGVNS. The CDR3 totals 14 residues. V dropped 6 bases and J dropped 8 bases, with 14 bases sitting between them. The full variable domain, completed using reference TRBV25-1 and TRBJ1-6, is EADIYQTPRYLVIGTGKKITLECSQTMGHDKMYWYQQDPGMELHLIHYSYGVNSTEKGDLSSESTVSRIRTEHFPLTLESARPSHTSQYLCASSFTHTDSPLHFGNGTRLTVT.

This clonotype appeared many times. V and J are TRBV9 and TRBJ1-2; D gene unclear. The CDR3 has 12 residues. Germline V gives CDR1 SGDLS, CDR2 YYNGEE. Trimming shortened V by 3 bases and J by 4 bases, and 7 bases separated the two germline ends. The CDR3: CASSANAYGYTF. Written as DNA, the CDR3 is TGTGCCAGCAGCGCCAACGCCTATGGCTACACCTTC.

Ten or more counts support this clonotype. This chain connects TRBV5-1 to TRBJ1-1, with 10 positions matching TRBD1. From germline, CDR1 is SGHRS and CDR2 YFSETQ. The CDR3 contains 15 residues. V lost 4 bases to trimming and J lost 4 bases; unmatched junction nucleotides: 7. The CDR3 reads CASSDRDRGVTEAFF. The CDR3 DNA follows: TGCGCCAGCAGCGACCGGGACAGGGGCGTCACTGAAGCTTTCTTT.

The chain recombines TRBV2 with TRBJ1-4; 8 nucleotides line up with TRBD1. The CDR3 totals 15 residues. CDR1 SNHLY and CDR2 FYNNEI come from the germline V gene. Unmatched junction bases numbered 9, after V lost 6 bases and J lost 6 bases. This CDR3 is CASRDRTGFDEKLFF. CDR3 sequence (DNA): TGTGCCAGCAGAGATAGGACAGGGTTCGATGAAAAACTGTTTTTT.

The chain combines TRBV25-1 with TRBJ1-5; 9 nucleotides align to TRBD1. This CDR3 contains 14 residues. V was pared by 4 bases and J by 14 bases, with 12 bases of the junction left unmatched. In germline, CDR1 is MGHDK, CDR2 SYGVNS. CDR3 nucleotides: TGTGCCAGCAGTGCATCGGGACAGGGAAGTCACGAGCATTTT. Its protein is CASSASGQGSHEHF.

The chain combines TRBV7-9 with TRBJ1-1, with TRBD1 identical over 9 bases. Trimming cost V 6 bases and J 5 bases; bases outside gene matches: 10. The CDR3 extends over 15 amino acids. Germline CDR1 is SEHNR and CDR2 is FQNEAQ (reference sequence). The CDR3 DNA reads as TGTGCCAGCAGTTCCGGGACAGGGTTGCAAACTGAAGCTTTCTTT. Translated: CASSSGTGLQTEAFF.